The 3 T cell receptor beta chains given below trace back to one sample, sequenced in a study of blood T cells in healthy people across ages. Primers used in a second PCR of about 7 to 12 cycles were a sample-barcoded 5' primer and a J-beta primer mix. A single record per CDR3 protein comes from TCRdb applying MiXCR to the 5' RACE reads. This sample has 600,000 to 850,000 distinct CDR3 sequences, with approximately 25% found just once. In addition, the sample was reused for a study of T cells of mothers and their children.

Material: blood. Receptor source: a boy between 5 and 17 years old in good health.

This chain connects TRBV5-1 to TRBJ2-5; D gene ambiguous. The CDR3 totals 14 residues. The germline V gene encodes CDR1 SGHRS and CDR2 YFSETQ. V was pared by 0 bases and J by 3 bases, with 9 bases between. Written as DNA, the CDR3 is TGCGCCAGCAGCTTGGCCGGGCTAAAAGAGACCCAGTACTTC. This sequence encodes CASSLAGLKETQYF.

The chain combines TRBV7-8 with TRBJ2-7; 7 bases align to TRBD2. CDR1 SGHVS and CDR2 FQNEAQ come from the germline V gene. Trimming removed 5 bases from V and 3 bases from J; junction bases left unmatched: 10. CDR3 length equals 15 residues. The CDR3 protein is CASSLRSGLHYEQYF. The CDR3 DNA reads TGTGCCAGCAGCCTACGCTCGGGACTACACTACGAGCAGTACTTC.

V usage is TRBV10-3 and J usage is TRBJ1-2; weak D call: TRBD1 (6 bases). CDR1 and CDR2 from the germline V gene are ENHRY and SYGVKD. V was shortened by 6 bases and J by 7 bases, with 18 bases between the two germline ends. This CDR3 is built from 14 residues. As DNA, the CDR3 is TGTGCCATCAGCGGACAGCTCTTAGGCGCTGGCTACACCTTC. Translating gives CAISGQLLGAGYTF.